This TCR beta chain comes out of a study of T cell repertoires in cytomegalovirus infection. Study details: Carrying CMV and the relevant HLA type showed in public TCR beta signatures. General observations from the study: CMV carriers with the relevant HLA were identified by cumulative public TCR beta family frequency. Dominating the ex vivo response were TCR beta clonotypes that were CMV-specific and HLA-C-restricted.

The count of this clonotype is one. What it binds is unknown. A single record per CDR3 protein comes from TCRdb applying MiXCR to the reads. This sample has hundreds of thousands of distinct CDR3 sequences, with around 31% found just once. The CDR3 consists of 16 residues. The ends were cut back, 1 base at V and 4 bases at J, with 14 bases in the middle. In germline, CDR1 is MGHRA, CDR2 YSYEKL. The J gene is TRBJ1-5, the V gene TRBV4-1, with a possible D match to TRBD1 (5 bases). This receptor was obtained from a human donor in good health (CMV status not recorded). Some clones in this sample may be carry-over from other donors' samples. The sample consisted of cultured CD8+ T cells from PBMCs, taken from culture after CMV antigen stimulation. CDR3 bases: TGCGCCAGCAGCCAAGCCGCAGGGATCCCTAATCAGCCCCAGCATTTT. Encoded protein: CASSQAAGIPNQPQHF.